This T cell receptor beta chain was sequenced for a study of T cell changes during pregnancy in multiple sclerosis. Germline loops: CDR1 GTSNPN, CDR2 SVGIG (reference sequence). This CDR3 comprises 14 residues. V lost 2 bases to trimming and J lost 0 bases, with 5 bases between them. Generated by immunoSEQ multiplex PCR, the TCRdb table keeps only in-frame clones and is missing some. Counted here are about 89,000 clones, around 90% occurring once; the ten biggest clones make up roughly 2.1%. The V gene is TRBV30, the J gene TRBJ1-6; no definite D call. The receptor comes from a female donor in good health, enrolled as a control in a pregnancy study. The input for sequencing was peripheral blood, taken after pregnancy. The CDR3 protein is CAWSLGSYNSPLHF. DNA of the CDR3: TGTGCCTGGAGTCTCGGCTCCTATAATTCACCCCTCCACTTT.